Shown below are 16 T cell receptor beta chains from a single sample sequenced in a study of Graves' ophthalmopathy and Graves' hyperthyroidism. Transcripts of RNA were the source for amplifying TCR beta CDR3 regions. First-round RT-PCR with HTBI primers preceded a second-round multiplex PCR. Via MiXCR, TCRdb re-called the multiplex PCR reads, giving one row per CDR3 protein. The sample gives over a million distinct CDR3 sequences, less than 45% of which show up once; 11% is in the top ten. The sample consisted of peripheral blood or thyroid tissue (not recorded which). The receptors stem from an adult man with Graves' hyperthyroidism.

This clonotype was counted ten times or more. The chain carries TRBV3-1 and TRBJ1-2; the D is unclear. V was shortened by 1 base and J by 4 bases, with 10 bases between the two germline ends. The CDR3 covers 14 residues. Germline CDR1 is LGHDT and CDR2 is YNNKEL (reference sequence). In DNA, the CDR3 is TGTGCCAGCAGCCAAGTGATAGGATTCTATGGCTACACCTTC. Residues: CASSQVIGFYGYTF.

V and J are TRBV25-1 and TRBJ2-7; D assignment may be TRBD1 or TRBD2 (5 bases each). Germline loops: CDR1 MGHDK, CDR2 SYGVNS. The V end lost 6 bases, the J end lost 5 bases, and 20 bases lay between the germline ends. CDR3 length equals 15 residues. This chain's CDR3 is CASSAPGPGGHEQYF. The CDR3 coding sequence is TGTGCCAGCAGCGCACCGGGACCCGGCGGGCACGAGCAGTACTTC.

This clonotype was detected once. A much larger clonotype is one base distant, so this may be a read error. This sequence joins TRBV7-9 and TRBJ2-5, with a possible D match to TRBD1 (5 bases). This CDR3 region has 18 residues. Germline assignment: CDR1 SEHNR and CDR2 FQNEAQ (reference sequence). The CDR3: CASSVDSGFSEYQDTQYF. DNA of the CDR3: TGTGCCAGCAGCGTAGACAGTGGATTTTCGGAATACCAAGATACCCAGTACTTC.

In this sample, this clonotype turned up many times. The rearrangement joins TRBV29-1 to TRBJ1-2, with TRBD1 as a possible D gene (6 bases). CDR3 length: 14 residues. Germline loops: CDR1 SQVTM, CDR2 ANQGSEA. V was clipped by 4 bases and J by 2 bases, with 14 bases between them. Here the CDR3 DNA reads TGCAGCGTTGCGGGTGGGGGACAAAACTATGGCTACACCTTC. Amino acids: CSVAGGGQNYGYTF.

The V gene is TRBV5-1, the J gene TRBJ2-7; a weak D match, TRBD2 (7 bases). V was shortened by 7 bases and J by 6 bases, with 17 bases between the two germline ends. Germline V gene sequence: CDR1 SGHRS, CDR2 YFSETQ. The CDR3 sequence is 13 residues long. The CDR3 is CASRRGGWGEQYF. Written as DNA, the CDR3 is TGCGCCAGCCGGAGGGGGGGCTGGGGCGAGCAGTACTTC.

The genes are TRBV25-1 and TRBJ2-7; no definite D call. Germline CDR1 is MGHDK and CDR2 is SYGVNS. The CDR3 covers 15 residues. The V end lost 4 bases, the J end lost 1 base, and 14 bases lay between the germline ends. The CDR3 spells CASSGSFRESYEQYF. The CDR3 coding sequence is TGTGCCAGCAGTGGCAGTTTCCGAGAATCCTACGAGCAGTACTTC.

This clonotype occurred many times. This sequence joins TRBV10-3 and TRBJ2-5, with D tentatively TRBD1 (5 bases). CDR3 size: 12 residues. Per the germline V gene, CDR1 is ENHRY and CDR2 is SYGVKD. V gave up 8 bases and J gave up 5 bases, with 12 bases separating them. The CDR3 loop is CAIASGPETQYF. In DNA, the CDR3 is TGTGCCATCGCCTCAGGGCCGGAGACCCAGTACTTC.

This chain joins TRBV11-2 and TRBJ1-1; a weak D match, TRBD1 (5 bases). CDR1 and CDR2 from the germline V gene are SGHAT and FQNNGV. This CDR3 region has 16 residues. Trimming took off 3 bases at V and 8 bases at J, with 22 bases between the two ends. CDR3: CASSLAPGAGWAEAFF. The CDR3 DNA is TGTGCCAGCAGCTTGGCCCCTGGGGCGGGGTGGGCAGAAGCTTTCTTT.

Ten or more counts support this clonotype. This sequence joins TRBV10-3 and TRBJ1-1; TRBD1 agrees at 9 bases. Trimming cost V 8 bases and J 0 bases; bases outside gene matches: 4. This CDR3 is built from 14 residues. Germline loops: CDR1 ENHRY, CDR2 SYGVKD. CDR3 residues: CAIGRDRVNTEAFF. The CDR3 DNA follows: TGTGCCATCGGACGGGACAGGGTGAACACTGAAGCTTTCTTT.

The chain combines TRBV27 with TRBJ2-7, with a tentative D call TRBD2 (6 bases). The germline V and J ends were trimmed by 4 bases and 0 bases, with 10 bases remaining between them. Per germline, CDR1 MNHEY and CDR2 SMNVEV (reference sequence). The CDR3 extends over 14 amino acids. CDR3 sequence reads: CASSSGLFSYEQYF. As DNA, the CDR3 is TGTGCCAGCAGTTCGGGACTCTTCTCCTACGAGCAGTACTTC.

Notes on this clonotype: It may be a read error: a sequence one base away is much more abundant. In DNA form, the CDR3 reads TGCAGTGCTCGAATCGCGATAGCGGGGGGGATGGAGACCCAGTGCTTC. This codes for CSARIAIAGGMETQCF. The chain joins TRBV20-1 to TRBJ2-5, with 11 bases lining up with TRBD2. Germline-derived CDR1 and CDR2 are DFQATT and SNEGSKA (reference sequence). The CDR3 consists of 16 residues.

This clonotype has a count of ten or more. This chain links TRBV9 with TRBJ1-1; D might be TRBD1 (5 bases). The CDR3 is made up of 15 amino acids. V was trimmed by 4 bases and J by 1 base, leaving 14 bases between them. Germline V gives CDR1 SGDLS, CDR2 YYNGEE. The CDR3 loop is CASSTTAGTNTEAFF. In nucleotides, the CDR3 is TGTGCCAGCAGCACAACAGCCGGGACGAACACTGAAGCTTTCTTT.

Many counts were recorded for this clonotype. V is TRBV7-6 and J is TRBJ2-2, with 7 bases aligning to TRBD1. Per the germline V gene, CDR1 is SGHVS and CDR2 is FNYEAQ. J gave up 0 bases and V 5 bases, and 3 bases lay outside the gene matches. The CDR3 contains 15 residues. The CDR3 here is CASSEGAANTGELFF. The CDR3 DNA follows: TGTGCCAGCAGCGAGGGGGCAGCGAACACCGGGGAGCTGTTTTTT.

In the case of this clonotype: This sequence may be a read error, since a much larger clone differs from it by one base. The chain links TRBV10-3 to TRBJ2-7; TRBD1 agrees at 8 bases. The CDR3 runs 14 residues. V dropped 6 bases and J dropped 6; count of bases not matched to a gene: 10. Germline V gives CDR1 ENHRY, CDR2 SYGVKD. The CDR3 DNA follows: TGTGCCATCAGAGGTGGACAGGGAGGAGGCGAGCAGTACTTC. This codes for CAIRGGQGGGEQYF.

This chain connects TRBV7-2 to TRBJ2-5; TRBD2 is a possible D gene (6 bases). Trimming stripped 6 bases from V and 1 base from J, with 15 bases between. The CDR3 length is 15 residues. CDR1 and CDR2 from the germline V gene are SGHTA and FQGNSA. DNA for the CDR3: TGTGCCAGCAGAGCGTTTGGCGGGGTCCAAGAGACCCAGTACTTC. Amino acid sequence: CASRAFGGVQETQYF.

This clonotype was observed once. The chain uses TRBV9 and TRBJ2-7; perhaps D is TRBD1 or TRBD2 (7 bases each). CDR1 SGDLS and CDR2 YYNGEE come from the germline V gene. V lost 3 bases and J lost 0, with 13 bases in between. This CDR3 is built from 15 residues. CDR3 nucleotides: TGTGCCAGCAGCGCAGGGGGGGGGCTCTCCTACGAGCAGTACTTC. This gives the protein CASSAGGGLSYEQYF.